This T cell receptor (beta chain) appears in the sequencing data of a study of OX40 agonist ivuxolimab in advanced cancers. General observations from the study: CD8+ T cells showed, on average, more clonal expansion than CD4+ cells.

Germline V CDR1 and CDR2: SGHRS, YFSETQ. With V trimmed by 4 bases and J by 4 bases, 4 bases remained unmatched. The CDR3 spans 15 residues. Only in-frame clones appear in the TCRdb table, and some are missing; sequencing was by immunoSEQ multiplex PCR. The sample lists 57,000 or so clones, about 82% occurring once. Of note for this clone: The antigen is not known.

Sample: CD4+ or CD8+ T cells sorted from blood, taken in a trial of the OX40 agonist ivuxolimab. The rearrangement links TRBV5-1 to TRBJ2-1, with 11 positions matching TRBD2. The sequence came from an adult with an advanced solid tumor such as melanoma, head and neck, liver or kidney cancer. The DNA for the CDR3 is TGCGCCAGCAGCACGGCTAGCGGGGGGTACAATGAGCAGTTCTTC. This sequence encodes CASSTASGGYNEQFF.